Detailed here is one T cell receptor (beta chain). Which antigen it targets is not known. A commercial ELISA kit detecting HCMV-specific IgG in serum was used to determine HCMV serostatus. Ficoll density gradient centrifugation was used to isolate peripheral blood mononuclear cells from blood. The germline V gene gives CDR1 as SGHRS and CDR2 as YFSETQ. There are 20 amino acids in the CDR3, from cysteine to phenylalanine inclusive. No DNA is listed. Sequencing was performed on an Illumina HiSeq 2000. 5'RACE template switching, by which a universal primer site and unique molecular identifiers were added, was used to make TCR beta cDNA libraries. Synthesis of cDNA was primed from the TCR beta constant segment and was followed by two consecutive PCR amplification steps. The authors' analysis ran thus. MIGEC was used to demultiplex reads and group reads by UMI, and MiTCR was used to assemble and quantify clonotypes. To remove erroneous sequences, TCR cDNA sequences were retained only when supported by two or more reads. The tcR package was used for downstream repertoire analysis, and clonotypes were matched between fractions using CDR3 nucleotide sequence together with V segment. VDJmatch was used to annotate antigen specificity against VDJdb, with one amino acid substitution allowed in CDR3. TCRdb reprocessed the sequencing reads and holds a single record per CDR3 protein sequence, with no DNA. The V and J calls here are based on TCRdb, not the publication. The sample's own table lists 350,000 to 400,000 distinct CDR3 sequences. The top ten hold approximately 11% of the sample.

The data derive from a study of T cells expressing NK-cell markers (dated by TCRdb to 2018 to 2021). About the full investigation: In sorted CD3+CD56+NKG2C+, CD3+CD56+NKG2C- and CD3+CD56-NKG2C+ T-cell subsets from several donors, TCR beta-chain repertoires were profiled. Seven of the eight sequenced donors were HCMV-seropositive and one was HCMV-seronegative. Randomly selected healthy volunteers, three men and five women, were used as the eight sequenced donors. Illumina HiSeq 2000/2500, MiSeq or NextSeq was used to sequence libraries as 2 x 150 bp reads.

The study at large found these results: Those dominant clonotypes were again the most abundant among CD3+CD56-NKG2C+ cells in a handful of donors, at about 28.3-65%. In roughly six donors, the dominant CD3+CD56+NKG2C+ clonotypes ranked among the top 10 CD8+ clonotypes, making up roughly 1.0-7.5% of CD8+ T cells. Whether the expanded NKG2C-expressing T cell clones were specific for HCMV antigens remained unclear.

The sample consisted of blood T cells: a sorted CD56 or NKG2C T cell subset, CD4+ or CD8+ T cells, or bulk PBMC T cells (not recorded which). This receptor was obtained from a woman aged 45-65 years in good health. Donor details come from another sample of the same person, matched by shared clones. Rearrangement joined TRBV5-1 to TRBJ2-3; TCRdb's D gene call, TRBD2, goes unchecked for lack of DNA. CDR3 loop: CASSLKPQNSGSMYFYTQYF.